The rows below give T cell receptor beta chains drawn from one sample of a study of blood T cell repertoires in COVID-19. The repertoire was sequenced with immunoSEQ multiplex PCR; TCRdb's copy has only in-frame clones and lacks some. The repertoire holds 130,000 to 150,000 clones, with 70% to 90% as singletons. Sequenced: PBMCs or T cells enriched from blood (not recorded which). The receptors here all came from a young woman with acute COVID-19. Each CDR3 is given with its conserved first and last residue. The D gene is left open where the match is weak. For some rows the clone size is stated as once, few or many, or as a class when expanded; others skip it.

D: TRBD2
size: NA
J: TRBJ2-1
V: TRBV6-5
DNA: TGTGCCAGCATATGGGGCGGGGGGCCATACAATGAGCAGTTCTTC
CDR3: CASIWGGGPYNEQFF

D: TRBD1
size: NA
J: TRBJ2-7
V: TRBV2
DNA: TGTGCCAGCAGGGGGGACAGCGGCTACGAGCAGTACTTC
CDR3: CASRGDSGYEQYF

D: TRBD2
size: NA
J: TRBJ2-7
V: TRBV7-8
DNA: TGTGCCAGCAGCTTATATTTAGCGGGAAACTACGAGCAGTACTTC
CDR3: CASSLYLAGNYEQYF

D: TRBD1
size: NA
J: TRBJ1-6
V: TRBV9
DNA: TGTGCCAGCAGCGTAGGAGGGGGCACGTCACCCCTCCACTTT
CDR3: CASSVGGGTSPLHF

D: NA
size: NA
J: TRBJ2-3
V: TRBV2
DNA: TGTGCCAGCAGGACACAGGGTGGATGGACAGATACGCAGTATTTT
CDR3: CASRTQGGWTDTQYF

D: NA
size: NA
J: TRBJ1-2
V: TRBV28
DNA: TGTGCCAGCAGTACCACGGGAGGGTCGAACTATGGCTACACCTTC
CDR3: CASSTTGGSNYGYTF

D: NA
size: NA
J: TRBJ2-3
V: TRBV6-4
DNA: TGTGCCAGCAGTGTTACGGGCACAGATACGCAGTATTTT
CDR3: CASSVTGTDTQYF

D: NA
size: NA
J: TRBJ1-1
V: TRBV7-2
DNA: TGTGCCAGCAGCCCGCGCATAACTTCGACAGGGAACACTGAAGCTTTCTTT
CDR3: CASSPRITSTGNTEAFF

D: NA
size: NA
J: TRBJ1-3
V: TRBV18
DNA: TGTGCCAGCTCACCAGGGCCCCCTGGAAACACCATATATTTT
CDR3: CASSPGPPGNTIYF

D: TRBD1
size: NA
J: TRBJ1-2
V: TRBV29-1
DNA: TGCAGCGTTGACAGGGGGTTTATCGGCTACACCTTC
CDR3: CSVDRGFIGYTF

D: NA
size: once
J: TRBJ1-1
V: TRBV7-9
DNA: TGTGCCAGCAGCTTAGTCCCGCAAAGCGGAGAGCAAGCTTTCTTT
CDR3: CASSLVPQSGEQAFF

D: TRBD1
size: NA
J: TRBJ2-2
V: TRBV24-1
DNA: TGTGCCACCAGTGAGTACTCGACAGGGGGATACACCGGGGAGCTGTTTTTT
CDR3: CATSEYSTGGYTGELFF

D: NA
size: NA
J: TRBJ1-6
V: TRBV9
DNA: TGTGCCAGCAGCGTAGATGCAGTCTATAATTCACCCCTCCACTTT
CDR3: CASSVDAVYNSPLHF

D: NA
size: NA
J: TRBJ2-3
V: TRBV29-1
DNA: TGCAGCGTTGCAATACAGGGCTCGGCAGATACGCAGTATTTT
CDR3: CSVAIQGSADTQYF

D: TRBD1
size: few
J: TRBJ1-4
V: TRBV7-9
DNA: TGTGCCAGCAGCTTATTCTGGACAGGGGGCGCGGCTAATGAAAAACTGTTTTTT
CDR3: CASSLFWTGGAANEKLFF

D: NA
size: NA
J: TRBJ1-1
V: TRBV11-1
DNA: TGTGCCAGCAGCTTAGCGGCAGGGCATGGTTCTGAAGCTTTCTTT
CDR3: CASSLAAGHGSEAFF

D: TRBD1
size: few
J: TRBJ2-7
V: TRBV6-5
DNA: TGTGCCAGCTCCCTGGGGACAGGAAGCTCCTACGAGCAGTACTTC
CDR3: CASSLGTGSSYEQYF